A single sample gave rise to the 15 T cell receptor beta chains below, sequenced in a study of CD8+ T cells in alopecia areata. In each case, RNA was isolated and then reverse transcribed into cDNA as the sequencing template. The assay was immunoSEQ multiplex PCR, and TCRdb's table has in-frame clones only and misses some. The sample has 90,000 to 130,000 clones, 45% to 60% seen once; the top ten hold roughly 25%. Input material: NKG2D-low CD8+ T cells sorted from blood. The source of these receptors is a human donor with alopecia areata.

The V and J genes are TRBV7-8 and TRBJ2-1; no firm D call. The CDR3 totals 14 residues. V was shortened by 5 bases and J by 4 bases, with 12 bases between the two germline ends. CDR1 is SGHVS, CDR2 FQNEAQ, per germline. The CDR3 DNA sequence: TGTGCCAGCAGCCCCCCAGGAGCTTACAATGAGCAGTTCTTC. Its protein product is CASSPPGAYNEQFF.

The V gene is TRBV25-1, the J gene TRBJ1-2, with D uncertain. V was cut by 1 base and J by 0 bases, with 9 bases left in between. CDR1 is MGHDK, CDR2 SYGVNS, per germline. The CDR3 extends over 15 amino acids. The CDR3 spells CASSEWQSSNYGYTF. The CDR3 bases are TGTGCCAGCAGTGAATGGCAGTCCTCTAACTATGGCTACACCTTC.

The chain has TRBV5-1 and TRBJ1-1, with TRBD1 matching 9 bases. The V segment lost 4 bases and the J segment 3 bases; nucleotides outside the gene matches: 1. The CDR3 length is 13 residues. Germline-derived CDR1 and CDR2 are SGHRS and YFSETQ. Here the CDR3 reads CASSRTGDTEAFF. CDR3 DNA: TGCGCCAGCAGCAGGACAGGGGACACTGAAGCTTTCTTT.

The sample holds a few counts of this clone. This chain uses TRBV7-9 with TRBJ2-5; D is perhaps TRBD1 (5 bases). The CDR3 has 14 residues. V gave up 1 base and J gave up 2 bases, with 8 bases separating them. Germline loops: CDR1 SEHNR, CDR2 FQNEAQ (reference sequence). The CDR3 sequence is CASSLGQRQETQYF. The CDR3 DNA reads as TGTGCCAGCAGCTTAGGACAGCGACAAGAGACCCAGTACTTC.

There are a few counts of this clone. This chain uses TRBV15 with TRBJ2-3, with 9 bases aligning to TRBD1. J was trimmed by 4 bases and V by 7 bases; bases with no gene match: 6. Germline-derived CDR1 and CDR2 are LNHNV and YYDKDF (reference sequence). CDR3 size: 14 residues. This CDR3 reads CATTGTGSADTQYF. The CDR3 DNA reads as TGTGCCACCACTGGGACAGGGAGCGCAGATACGCAGTATTTT.

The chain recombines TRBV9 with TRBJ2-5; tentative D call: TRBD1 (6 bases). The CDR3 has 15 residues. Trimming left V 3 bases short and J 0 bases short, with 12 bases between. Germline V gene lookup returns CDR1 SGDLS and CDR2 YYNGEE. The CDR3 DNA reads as TGTGCCAGCAGCGGATCCGGGACACACCAAGAGACCCAGTACTTC. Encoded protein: CASSGSGTHQETQYF.

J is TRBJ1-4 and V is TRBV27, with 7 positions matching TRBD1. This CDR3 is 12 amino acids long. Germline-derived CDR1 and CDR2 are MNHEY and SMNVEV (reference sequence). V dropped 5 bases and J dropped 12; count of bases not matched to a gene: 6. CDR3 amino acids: CASSPRQGELFF. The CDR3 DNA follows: TGTGCCAGCAGTCCTCGACAGGGCGAACTGTTTTTT.

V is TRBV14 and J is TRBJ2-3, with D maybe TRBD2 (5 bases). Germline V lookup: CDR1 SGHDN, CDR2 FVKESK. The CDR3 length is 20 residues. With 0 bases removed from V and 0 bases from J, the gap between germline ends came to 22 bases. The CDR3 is CASSQEGLDSEEDSTDTQYF. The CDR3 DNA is TGTGCCAGCAGCCAAGAAGGGCTGGATAGCGAGGAAGATAGCACAGATACGCAGTATTTT.

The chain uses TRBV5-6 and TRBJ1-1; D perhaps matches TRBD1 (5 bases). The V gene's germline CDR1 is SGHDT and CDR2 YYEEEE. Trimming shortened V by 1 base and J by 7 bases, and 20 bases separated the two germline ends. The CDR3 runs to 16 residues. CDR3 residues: CASSLRGNPRFGEAFF. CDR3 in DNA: TGTGCCAGCAGCTTGCGGGGCAACCCTCGTTTTGGTGAAGCTTTCTTT. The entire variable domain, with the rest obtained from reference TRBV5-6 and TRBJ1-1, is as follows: DAGVTQSPTHLIKTRGQQVTLRCSPKSGHDTVSWYQQALGQGPQFIFQYYEEEERQRGNFPDRFSGHQFPNYSSELNVNALLLGDSALYLCASSLRGNPRFGEAFFGQGTRLTVV.

CDR3 sequence reads: CASIPGQAQYEQYF. The CDR3 DNA follows: TGTGCCAGCATTCCGGGACAGGCCCAATACGAGCAGTACTTC. The chain recombines TRBV2 with TRBJ2-7; 8 nucleotides agree with TRBD1. Germline assignment: CDR1 SNHLY and CDR2 FYNNEI. This CDR3 spans 14 amino acids. Trimming removed 7 bases from V and 4 bases from J; junction bases left unmatched: 9. The full variable domain, completed using reference TRBV2 and TRBJ2-7, is EPEVTQTPSHQVTQMGQEVILRCVPISNHLYFYWYRQILGQKVEFLVSFYNNEISEKSEIFDDQFSVERPDGSNFTLKIRSTKLEDSAMYFCASIPGQAQYEQYFGPGTRLTVT.

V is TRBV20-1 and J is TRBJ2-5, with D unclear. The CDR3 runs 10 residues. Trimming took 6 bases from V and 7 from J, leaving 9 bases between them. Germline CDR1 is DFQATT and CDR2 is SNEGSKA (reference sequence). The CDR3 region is CSAPYGTQYF. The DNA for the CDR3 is TGCAGTGCGCCGTATGGGACCCAGTACTTC.

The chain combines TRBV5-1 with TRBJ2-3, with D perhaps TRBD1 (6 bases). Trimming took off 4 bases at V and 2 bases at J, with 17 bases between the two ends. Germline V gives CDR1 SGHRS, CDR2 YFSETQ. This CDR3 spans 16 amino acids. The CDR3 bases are TGCGCCAGCAGCCCCCAGGGGTGGTCTGACACAGATACGCAGTATTTT. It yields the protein CASSPQGWSDTDTQYF.

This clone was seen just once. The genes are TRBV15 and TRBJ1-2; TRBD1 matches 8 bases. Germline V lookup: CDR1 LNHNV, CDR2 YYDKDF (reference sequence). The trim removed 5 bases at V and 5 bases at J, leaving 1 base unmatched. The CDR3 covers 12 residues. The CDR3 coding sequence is TGTGCCACCAGCGGACAGGGATATGGCTACACCTTC. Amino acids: CATSGQGYGYTF. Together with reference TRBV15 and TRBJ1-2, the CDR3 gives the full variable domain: DAMVIQNPRYQVTQFGKPVTLSCSQTLNHNVMYWYQQKSSQAPKLLFHYYDKDFNNEADTPDNFQSRRPNTSFCFLDIRSPGLGDTAMYLCATSGQGYGYTFGSGTRLTVV.

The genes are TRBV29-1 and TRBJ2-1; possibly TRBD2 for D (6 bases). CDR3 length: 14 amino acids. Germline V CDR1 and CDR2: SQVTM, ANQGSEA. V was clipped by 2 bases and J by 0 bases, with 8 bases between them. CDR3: CSVETGDSYNEQFF. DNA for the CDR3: TGCAGCGTTGAAACGGGGGACTCCTACAATGAGCAGTTCTTC.

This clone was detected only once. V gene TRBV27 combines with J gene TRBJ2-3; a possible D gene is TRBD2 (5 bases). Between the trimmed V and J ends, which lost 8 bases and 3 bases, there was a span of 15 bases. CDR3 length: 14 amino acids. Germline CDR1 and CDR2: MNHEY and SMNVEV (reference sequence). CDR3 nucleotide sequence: TGTGCCAGCGCGGGTAGGGCGGAAACAGATACGCAGTATTTT. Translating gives CASAGRAETDTQYF.